The T cell receptor (beta chain) under discussion was sequenced for a study of shared clonotypes between healthy human individuals. Germline V gene data show CDR1 as KGHSH and CDR2 as LQKENI. J gave up 6 bases and V 3 bases, and 5 bases lay outside the gene matches. CDR3 length: 14 residues. TCRdb's copy holds only in-frame clones and misses some; the assay was immunoSEQ multiplex PCR. The repertoire holds 550,000 to 700,000 clones, with around three quarters as singletons. The source material was memory CD4+ T cells sorted from blood. Subset indicated: CD45RA-negative fraction. This chain joins TRBV18 and TRBJ2-7; 10 positions match TRBD2. The origin of this receptor is a woman in her twenties or thirties in good health. The DNA for the CDR3 is TGTGCCAGCTCACCGCTAGCGGGAGATGGCGAGCAGTACTTC. It translates to CASSPLAGDGEQYF. The variable domain in full, completed from reference TRBV18 and TRBJ2-7, reads NAGVMQNPRHLVRRRGQEARLRCSPMKGHSHVYWYRQLPEEGLKFMVYLQKENIIDESGMPKERFSAEFPKEGPSILRIQQVVRGDSAAYFCASSPLAGDGEQYFGPGTRLTVT.